Here is one TCR beta chain with its context. The target antigen is unknown. This specimen belongs to a study of blood T cell dynamics during melanoma immunotherapy. Turning to the study itself: First-line therapy was either pembrolizumab or nivolumab with ipilimumab for metastatic melanoma.

Every bulk PBMC sample received the same 350 ng of DNA. This table comes from immunoSEQ multiplex PCR, and its TCRdb copy is limited to in-frame clones, with some not included. The sample has roughly 4,000 clones; about 78% are singletons. Regarding time point: week 3, after first cycle of checkpoint inhibitor. General study results and limits: At W3, later disease-control patients showed bifurcated PBMC repertoire changes, unlike progressors. Clones driving repertoire changes may be melanoma-specific or general immune activation.

Sequencing used blood, obtained from a patient treated with checkpoint blockade. This receptor was obtained from a human donor with melanoma.

The CDR3 DNA is TGTGCCAGCAGCTGGGATGAGGGAGGCTACACCTTC. Translated, it gives CASSWDEGGYTF. The chain combines TRBV5-6 with TRBJ1-2; D unclear. CDR1 is SGHDT and CDR2 is YYEEEE in the germline V gene. This CDR3 is built from 12 residues. V lost 3 bases and J 8 bases, leaving 11 bases between the germline ends.